These 30 T cell receptor beta chains originate from one sample sequenced in a study of chemoradiotherapy in HPV16-positive cancers. TCRdb's copy holds only in-frame clones and misses some; the assay was immunoSEQ multiplex PCR. The sample includes over 8,500 clones, about 85% of them seen just once. Source: tumor tissue, taken from a patient who underwent chemoradiotherapy. The receptors shown here come from a human donor with HPV-associated anogenital cancer.

This chain joins TRBV6-5 and TRBJ1-2; unclear D gene. V was trimmed by 6 bases and J by 5 bases, leaving 10 bases between them. The CDR3 is 12 residues long. CDR1 is MNHEY, CDR2 SVGAGI, per germline. Here the CDR3 reads CASSPTGYGYTF. CDR3 nucleotide sequence: TGTGCCAGCAGCCCAACGGGTTATGGCTACACCTTC.

The chain carries TRBV9 and TRBJ2-2; no clear D. CDR3 length: 14 amino acids. Germline values: CDR1 SGDLS, CDR2 YYNGEE. V was cut by 0 bases and J by 7 bases, with 10 bases left in between. The CDR3 protein is CASSVVASGGELFF. CDR3 nucleotides: TGTGCCAGCAGCGTAGTTGCCTCAGGCGGGGAGCTGTTTTTT.

The table lists this clone with a few counts. The genes are TRBV7-9 and TRBJ2-7; D gene uncertain. V gave up 4 bases and J gave up 3 bases, with 10 bases separating them. Germline V gives CDR1 SEHNR, CDR2 FQNEAQ (reference sequence). The CDR3 is made up of 13 amino acids. The CDR3 loop is CASSSPWSYEQYF. The CDR3 DNA is TGTGCCAGCAGCTCCCCCTGGAGCTACGAGCAGTACTTC.

This rearrangement joins TRBV30 to TRBJ2-5, with 8 bases matching TRBD2. V trimming: 5 bases; J trimming: 5 bases; junction bases outside the gene matches: 10. Germline V gives CDR1 GTSNPN, CDR2 SVGIG (reference sequence). The CDR3 length is 14 residues. The CDR3 protein is CAWRSRGGRETQYF. CDR3 sequence (DNA): TGTGCCTGGCGATCTCGGGGGGGCCGTGAGACCCAGTACTTC.

The J gene is TRBJ2-7, the V gene TRBV6-5; D is possibly TRBD1 (6 bases). The germline CDR1 and CDR2 sequences are MNHEY and SVGAGI. Trimming shortened V by 6 bases and J by 4 bases, and 13 bases separated the two germline ends. The CDR3 has 13 residues. For the CDR3, the DNA is TGTGCCAGCAGGCGACAGGCCGCTTACGAGCAGTACTTC. It yields the protein CASRRQAAYEQYF.

The rearrangement uses TRBV7-3 and TRBJ1-2; no clear D. Germline V gene sequence: CDR1 SGHTA, CDR2 FQGTGA. The CDR3 consists of 14 residues. V lost 5 bases and J lost 0, with 10 bases in between. CDR3 residues: CASSPDGANYGYTF. The CDR3 DNA follows: TGTGCCAGCAGCCCTGACGGCGCTAACTATGGCTACACCTTC. Drawing the rest from reference TRBV7-3 and TRBJ1-2, the complete variable domain is GAGVSQTPSNKVTEKGKYVELRCDPISGHTALYWYRQSLGQGPEFLIYFQGTGAADDSGLPNDRFFAVRPEGSVSTLKIQRTERGDSAVYLCASSPDGANYGYTFGSGTRLTVV.

The chain carries TRBV5-1 and TRBJ2-3; D is unclear. The V end was cut by 4 bases, the J end by 0 bases, with 9 bases between. CDR1 is SGHRS and CDR2 is YFSETQ in the germline V gene. The length of the CDR3 is 14 residues. CDR3 amino acids: CASSQAFSTDTQYF. The CDR3 DNA is TGCGCCAGCAGCCAGGCGTTTAGCACAGATACGCAGTATTTT. Drawing the rest from reference TRBV5-1 and TRBJ2-3, the complete variable domain is KAGVTQTPRYLIKTRGQQVTLSCSPISGHRSVSWYQQTPGQGLQFLFEYFSETQRNKGNFPGRFSGRQFSNSRSEMNVSTLELGDSALYLCASSQAFSTDTQYFGPGTRLTVL.

This clone appeared a few times. The chain couples TRBV10-3 to TRBJ2-7; D gene ambiguous. Germline V gene data show CDR1 as ENHRY and CDR2 as SYGVKD. The CDR3 extends over 15 amino acids. Trimming left V 5 bases short and J 2 bases short, with 16 bases between. For the CDR3, the DNA is TGTGCCATCAGTACTACAAAGGTGGGGACCTACGAGCAGTACTTC. It is translated as CAISTTKVGTYEQYF.

V usage is TRBV7-2 and J usage is TRBJ2-7, with a possible D match to TRBD2 (6 bases). Trimming pared 5 bases from V and 7 bases from J, leaving 18 bases between. There are 14 residues in the CDR3. Germline V gives CDR1 SGHTA, CDR2 FQGNSA. CDR3 bases: TGTGCCAGCAGCGCGAACTCCGGACTAAAGGAGCAGTACTTC. Amino acid sequence: CASSANSGLKEQYF.

About this clone itself: Mismatch with germline at one junction end may stem from a read error. V usage is TRBV6-6 and J usage is TRBJ1-1; the D gene is possibly TRBD1 (6 bases). CDR1 and CDR2 (germline): MNHNY, SVGAGI (reference sequence). This CDR3 spans 13 amino acids. This CDR3 reads CASSFRDRDTRKF. The CDR3 region has the DNA TGTGCCAGCAGTTTCAGAGACCGGGACACCCGGAAATTT.

The chain couples TRBV6-6 to TRBJ2-5, with 8 positions matching TRBD2. J was trimmed by 2 bases and V by 2 bases; bases with no gene match: 4. In germline, CDR1 is MNHNY, CDR2 SVGAGI (reference sequence). This CDR3 is 15 amino acids long. Written as DNA, the CDR3 is TGTGCCAGCAGTTACGTAGCGGGGCTACAAGAGACCCAGTACTTC. Protein: CASSYVAGLQETQYF.

Here the CDR3 reads CASSQDTGSGNIQYF. CDR3 bases: TGCGCCAGCAGCCAAGATACTGGGTCCGGAAACATTCAGTACTTC. The V gene is TRBV4-1, the J gene TRBJ2-4; D not resolved. Germline V gene data show CDR1 as MGHRA and CDR2 as YSYEKL. V was trimmed by 0 bases and J by 6 bases, leaving 12 bases between them. CDR3 length: 15 amino acids.

This chain connects TRBV6-5 to TRBJ1-4; TRBD1 matches at 9 bases. V was clipped by 5 bases and J by 4 bases; unmatched bases: 5. The CDR3 extends over 15 amino acids. Per germline, CDR1 MNHEY and CDR2 SVGAGI. This CDR3 reads CASSTGQGINEKLFF. The CDR3 region has the DNA TGTGCCAGCAGTACCGGACAGGGGATTAATGAAAAACTGTTTTTT.

This clone was found a few times. The rearrangement joins TRBV9 to TRBJ1-1; a weak D match, TRBD1 (5 bases). The V end was cut by 7 bases, the J end by 6 bases, with 16 bases between. The CDR3 is made up of 13 amino acids. Looked up from germline, CDR1 is SGDLS and CDR2 is YYNGEE. The CDR3 bases are TGTGCCAGCGGCCGAGGGACCACCCCTGAAGCTTTCTTT. Translated, it gives CASGRGTTPEAFF.

The chain uses TRBV10-3 and TRBJ2-1; possibly TRBD1 for D (5 bases). CDR1 ENHRY and CDR2 SYGVKD come from the germline V gene. This CDR3 region has 12 residues. Trimming left V 6 bases short and J 8 bases short, with 11 bases between. The CDR3 DNA is TGTGCCATCAGCAGGGTCCAGGATGAGCAGTTCTTC. It yields the protein CAISRVQDEQFF.

This chain joins TRBV19 and TRBJ2-1; no clear D gene. Between the trimmed V and J ends, which lost 7 bases and 6 bases, there was a span of 19 bases. Germline loops: CDR1 LNHDA, CDR2 SQIVND (reference sequence). The CDR3 totals 15 residues. DNA for the CDR3: TGTGCCAGTACCGCGAGATTGGGGTCGGGCAATGAGCAGTTCTTC. This sequence encodes CASTARLGSGNEQFF.

The chain is built from TRBV25-1 and TRBJ2-7, with 7 bases that match TRBD1. The germline V gene encodes CDR1 MGHDK and CDR2 SYGVNS. V shed 0 bases, J shed 3 bases, and the junction held 8 bases outside the gene matches. CDR3 length equals 16 residues. The CDR3 here is CASSEYTAQGVYEQYF. CDR3 DNA sequence: TGTGCCAGCAGTGAATATACGGCTCAGGGGGTCTACGAGCAGTACTTC.

The chain employs TRBV6-7 and TRBJ2-7; D tentatively fits TRBD1 or TRBD2 (6 bases each). TRBV6-7 is reported as an ORF; its role is uncertain. Deletions cut 11 bases from V and 0 bases from J, with 14 bases between. The CDR3 contains 13 residues. DNA for the CDR3: TGTGCCGGCGGGACAAGGAGCTCCTACGAGCAGTACTTC. Its protein product is CAGGTRSSYEQYF.

CDR3 DNA sequence: TGTGCCAGCGCCGACGGAACGGGGAACACCGGGGAGCTGTTTTTT. Translating it yields CASADGTGNTGELFF. The rearrangement uses TRBV7-9 and TRBJ2-2, with no clear D. The germline V gene has CDR1 SEHNR and CDR2 FQNEAQ (reference sequence). This CDR3 comprises 15 residues. Trimming stripped 8 bases from V and 1 base from J, with 14 bases between.

The chain employs TRBV6-1 and TRBJ1-3; D is uncertain. V gave up 2 bases and J gave up 8 bases, with 7 bases separating them. The V gene's germline CDR1 is MNHNS and CDR2 SASEGT. This CDR3 has 12 residues. Here the CDR3 reads CASSESGDTIYF. CDR3 DNA sequence: TGTGCCAGCAGTGAATCCGGGGACACCATATATTTT.

The J gene is TRBJ1-2, the V gene TRBV5-1, with D tentatively TRBD1 (5 bases). The germline gives CDR1 SGHRS, CDR2 YFSETQ. The CDR3 extends over 13 amino acids. The V end lost 3 bases, the J end lost 8 bases, and 14 bases lay between the germline ends. The chain's CDR3 is CASSWDGAVGYTF. The CDR3 coding sequence is TGCGCCAGCAGCTGGGACGGGGCGGTGGGCTACACCTTC.

Only a few counts were recorded for this clone. This chain links TRBV4-1 with TRBJ2-2; D gene unclear. The CDR3 length is 13 residues. Germline-derived CDR1 and CDR2 are MGHRA and YSYEKL. V was pared by 1 base and J by 7 bases, with 7 bases between. CDR3 sequence: CASSQGGYGELFF. CDR3 coding DNA: TGCGCCAGCAGCCAAGGGGGTTACGGGGAGCTGTTTTTT.

The gene calls are TRBV20-1 and TRBJ1-6; no clear D. Germline CDR1 reads DFQATT; CDR2 reads SNEGSKA (reference sequence). Trimming shortened V by 4 bases and J by 13 bases, and 11 bases separated the two germline ends. The CDR3 extends over 11 amino acids. CDR3 residues: CSAKRLSPLHF. Written as DNA, the CDR3 is TGCAGTGCTAAACGCCTTTCGCCCCTCCACTTT.

This clone was found once. J is TRBJ2-3 and V is TRBV11-2; D is possibly TRBD1 (6 bases). The CDR3 consists of 17 residues. V was shortened by 4 bases and J by 2 bases, with 19 bases between the two germline ends. Germline lookup yields CDR1 SGHAT and CDR2 FQNNGV. CDR3 nucleotide sequence: TGTGCCAGCAGCTCCCAAGGGGGAGCGGCAAACACAGATACGCAGTATTTT. Amino acids: CASSSQGGAANTDTQYF.

The gene calls are TRBV7-2 and TRBJ2-4; 11 positions match TRBD1. The junction had 7 bases not matched to a gene; V was cut back by 4 bases and J by 8 bases. CDR1 and CDR2 from the germline V gene are SGHTA and FQGNSA. The CDR3 is 15 amino acids. The DNA of the CDR3 is TGTGCCAGCAGCTGGGGGACAGGGGGAAAGGACATTCAGTACTTC. Protein sequence: CASSWGTGGKDIQYF.

The V call is TRBV4-2, the J call TRBJ1-6; possible D gene TRBD1, 5 bases. Germline V gene data show CDR1 as LGHNA and CDR2 as YNFKEQ. V dropped 1 base and J dropped 10 bases, with 11 bases sitting between them. This CDR3 spans 14 amino acids. In DNA, the CDR3 is TGTGCCAGCAGCCAAGGACAAGAGGGGTCACCCCTCCACTTT. Protein sequence: CASSQGQEGSPLHF.

The rearrangement uses TRBV28 and TRBJ1-2, with D perhaps matching TRBD1 (5 bases). The CDR3 is made up of 15 amino acids. V lost 5 bases, J lost 0 bases, and 13 bases lay in between. Germline V lookup: CDR1 MDHEN, CDR2 SYDVKM. Here the CDR3 reads CASSAGTATNYGYTF. CDR3 in DNA: TGTGCCAGCAGTGCCGGGACGGCTACTAACTATGGCTACACCTTC.

This chain links TRBV7-9 with TRBJ2-7, with D perhaps matching TRBD1 (7 bases). CDR1 and CDR2 from the germline V gene are SEHNR and FQNEAQ (reference sequence). The CDR3 contains 14 residues. Deletions cut 6 bases from V and 0 bases from J, with 12 bases between. The CDR3 bases are TGTGCCAGCAGTCTGCGGGACAGCTCCTACGAGCAGTACTTC. Encoded protein: CASSLRDSSYEQYF.

This sequence joins TRBV27 and TRBJ2-3; weak D call: TRBD2 (7 bases). Trimming removed 2 bases from V and 2 bases from J, with 11 bases in between. Germline CDR1 is MNHEY and CDR2 is SMNVEV (reference sequence). The CDR3 loop spans 15 amino acids. In DNA, the CDR3 is TGTGCCAGCAGTTTACGGGGGGCGCCCACAGATACGCAGTATTTT. This sequence encodes CASSLRGAPTDTQYF.

The chain carries TRBV28 and TRBJ2-3; perhaps TRBD1 as D (5 bases). V was trimmed by 7 bases and J by 2 bases, leaving 13 bases between them. This CDR3 contains 14 residues. CDR1 MDHEN and CDR2 SYDVKM come from the germline V gene. The CDR3 nucleotides read TGTGCCAGCACCTTGGGGCGGTTCACAGATACGCAGTATTTT. Protein sequence: CASTLGRFTDTQYF.